The text below deals with one T cell receptor beta chain. As yet, its antigen is unknown. The data belong to a study of T cell responses to AZD1222 COVID-19 vaccine. Generated by immunoSEQ multiplex PCR, the TCRdb table keeps only in-frame clones and is missing some. The table has 100,000 or so clones, roughly 85% seen once. Notes on the study in general: None of the repertoires were sampled until the peak T cell response had passed.

The V end was cut by 7 bases, the J end by 6 bases, with 19 bases between. The germline V gene encodes CDR1 LNHDA and CDR2 SQIVND (reference sequence). This CDR3 has 15 amino acids. V usage is TRBV19 and J usage is TRBJ2-4, with D perhaps TRBD2 (6 bases). The input for sequencing was peripheral blood, taken on day 0 of AZD1222 vaccination. The TCR comes from an adult in good health. CDR3 loop: CASTFDLSGGNIQYF. The CDR3 DNA reads TGTGCCAGTACCTTCGACCTCTCCGGGGGAAACATTCAGTACTTC.